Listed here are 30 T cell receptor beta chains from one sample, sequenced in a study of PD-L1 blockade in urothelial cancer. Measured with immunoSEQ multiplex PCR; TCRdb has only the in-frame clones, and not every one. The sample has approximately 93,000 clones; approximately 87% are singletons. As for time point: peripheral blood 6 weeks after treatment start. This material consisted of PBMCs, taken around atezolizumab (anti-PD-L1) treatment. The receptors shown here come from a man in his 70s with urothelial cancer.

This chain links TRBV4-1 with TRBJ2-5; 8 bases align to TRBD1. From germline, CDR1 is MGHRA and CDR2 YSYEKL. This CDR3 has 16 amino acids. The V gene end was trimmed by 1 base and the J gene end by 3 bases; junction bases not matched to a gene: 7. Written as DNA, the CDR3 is TGCGCCAGCAGCCAAGTCACTAACAGGGGGAAAGAGACCCAGTACTTC. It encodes CASSQVTNRGKETQYF.

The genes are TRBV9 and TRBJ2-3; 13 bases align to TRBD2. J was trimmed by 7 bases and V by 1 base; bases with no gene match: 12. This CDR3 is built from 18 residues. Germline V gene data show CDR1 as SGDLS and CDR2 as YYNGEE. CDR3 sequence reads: CASSVTPGTSGTSNTQYF. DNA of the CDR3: TGTGCCAGCAGCGTAACCCCCGGGACTAGCGGGACATCCAATACGCAGTATTTT.

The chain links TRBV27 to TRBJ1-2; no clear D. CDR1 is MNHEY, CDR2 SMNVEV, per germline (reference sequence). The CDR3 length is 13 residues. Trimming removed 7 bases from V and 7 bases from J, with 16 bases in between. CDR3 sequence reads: CASKPQPLSGYTF. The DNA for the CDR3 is TGTGCCAGCAAGCCTCAACCCCTGTCTGGCTACACCTTC.

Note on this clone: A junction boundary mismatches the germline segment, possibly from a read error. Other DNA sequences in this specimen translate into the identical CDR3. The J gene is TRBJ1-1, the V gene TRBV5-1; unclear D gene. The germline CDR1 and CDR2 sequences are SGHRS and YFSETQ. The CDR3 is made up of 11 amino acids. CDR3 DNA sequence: TGCGCCAGTAGCTCCGACACTGAAGCTTTCTTT. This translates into CASSSDTEAFF.

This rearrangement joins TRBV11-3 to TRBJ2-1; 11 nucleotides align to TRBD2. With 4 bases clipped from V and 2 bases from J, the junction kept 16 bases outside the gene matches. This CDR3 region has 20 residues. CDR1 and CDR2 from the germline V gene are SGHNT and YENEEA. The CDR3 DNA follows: TGTGCCAGCAGCTACGGTATGGGTAGCGGGAGGGCGGGGGCCTACAATGAGCAGTTCTTC. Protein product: CASSYGMGSGRAGAYNEQFF.

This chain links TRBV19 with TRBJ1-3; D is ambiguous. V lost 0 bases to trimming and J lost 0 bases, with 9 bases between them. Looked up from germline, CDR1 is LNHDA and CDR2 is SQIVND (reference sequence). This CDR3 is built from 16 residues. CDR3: CASSIDWSTSGNTIYF. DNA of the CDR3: TGTGCCAGTAGTATAGATTGGAGCACCTCTGGAAACACCATATATTTT.

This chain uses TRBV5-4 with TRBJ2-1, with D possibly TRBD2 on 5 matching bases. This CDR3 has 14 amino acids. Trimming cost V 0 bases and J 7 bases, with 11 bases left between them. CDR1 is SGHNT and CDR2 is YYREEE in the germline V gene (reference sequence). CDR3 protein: CASSLVEEKNEQFF. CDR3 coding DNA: TGTGCCAGCAGCTTGGTGGAGGAAAAGAATGAGCAGTTCTTC. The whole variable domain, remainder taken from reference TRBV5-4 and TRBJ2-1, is ETGVTQSPTHLIKTRGQQVTLRCSSQSGHNTVSWYQQALGQGPQFIFQYYREEENGRGNFPPRFSGLQFPNYSSELNVNALELDDSALYLCASSLVEEKNEQFFGPGTRLTVL.

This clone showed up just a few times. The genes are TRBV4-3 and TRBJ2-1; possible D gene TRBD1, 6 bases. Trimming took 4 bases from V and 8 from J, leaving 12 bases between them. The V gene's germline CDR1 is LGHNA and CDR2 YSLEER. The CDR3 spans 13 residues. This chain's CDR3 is CASSPRAGDEQFF. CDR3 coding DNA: TGCGCCAGCAGCCCTAGGGCAGGGGATGAGCAGTTCTTC.

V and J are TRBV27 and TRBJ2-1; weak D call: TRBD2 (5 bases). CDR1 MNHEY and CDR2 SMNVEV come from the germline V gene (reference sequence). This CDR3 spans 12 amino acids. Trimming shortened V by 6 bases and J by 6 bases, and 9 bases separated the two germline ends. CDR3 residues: CASSRTRNEQFF. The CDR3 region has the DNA TGTGCCAGCAGCCGGACTCGCAATGAGCAGTTCTTC.

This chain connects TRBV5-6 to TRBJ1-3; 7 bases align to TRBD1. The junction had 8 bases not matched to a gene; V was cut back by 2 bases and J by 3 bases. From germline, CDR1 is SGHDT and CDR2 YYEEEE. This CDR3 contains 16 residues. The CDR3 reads CASSFIGGGDGNTIYF. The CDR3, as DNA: TGTGCCAGCAGCTTTATTGGAGGGGGCGATGGAAACACCATATATTTT.

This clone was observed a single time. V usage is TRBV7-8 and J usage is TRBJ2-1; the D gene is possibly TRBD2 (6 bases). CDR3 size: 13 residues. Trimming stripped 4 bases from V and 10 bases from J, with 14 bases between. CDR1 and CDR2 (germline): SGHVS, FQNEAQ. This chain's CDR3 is CASSYPGVDEQFF. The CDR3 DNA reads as TGTGCCAGCAGCTACCCGGGGGTAGACGAGCAGTTCTTC. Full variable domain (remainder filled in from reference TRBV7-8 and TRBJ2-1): GAGVSQSPRYKVAKRGQDVALRCDPISGHVSLFWYQQALGQGPEFLTYFQNEAQLDKSGLPSDRFFAERPEGSVSTLKIQRTQQEDSAVYLCASSYPGVDEQFFGPGTRLTVL.

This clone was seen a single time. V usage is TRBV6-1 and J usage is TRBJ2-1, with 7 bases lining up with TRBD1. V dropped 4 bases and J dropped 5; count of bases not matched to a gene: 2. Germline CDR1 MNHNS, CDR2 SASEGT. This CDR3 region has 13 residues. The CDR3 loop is CASSVTGDNEQFF. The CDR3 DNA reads TGTGCCAGCAGTGTCACAGGGGACAATGAGCAGTTCTTC.

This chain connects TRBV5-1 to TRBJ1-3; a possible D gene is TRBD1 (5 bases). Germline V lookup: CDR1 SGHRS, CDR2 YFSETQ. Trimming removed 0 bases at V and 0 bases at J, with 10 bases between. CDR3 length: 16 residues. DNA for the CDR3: TGCGCCAGCAGCTTGGATCCGGGACTCTCTGGAAACACCATATATTTT. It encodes CASSLDPGLSGNTIYF.

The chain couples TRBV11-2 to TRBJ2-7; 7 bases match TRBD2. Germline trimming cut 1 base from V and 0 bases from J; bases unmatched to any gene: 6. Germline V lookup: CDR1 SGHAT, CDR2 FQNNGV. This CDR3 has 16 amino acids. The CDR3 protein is CASSLVWGGVSYEQYF. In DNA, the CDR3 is TGTGCCAGCAGCTTAGTTTGGGGGGGGGTCTCCTACGAGCAGTACTTC.

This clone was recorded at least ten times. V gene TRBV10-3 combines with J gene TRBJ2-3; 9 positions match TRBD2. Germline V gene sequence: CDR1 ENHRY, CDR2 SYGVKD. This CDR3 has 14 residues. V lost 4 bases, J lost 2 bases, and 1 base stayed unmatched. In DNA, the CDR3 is TGTGCCATCAGTGCTAGCGGGGCCACAGATACGCAGTATTTT. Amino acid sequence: CAISASGATDTQYF.

In DNA form, the CDR3 reads TGTGCCACCTCCGGGGGACAGGGGGTATACGAGCAGTACTTC. This codes for CATSGGQGVYEQYF. The chain carries TRBV10-3 and TRBJ2-7, with 11 bases that match TRBD1. Germline V gene data show CDR1 as ENHRY and CDR2 as SYGVKD. The CDR3 has 14 amino acids. V trimming: 10 bases; J trimming: 4 bases; junction bases outside the gene matches: 9.

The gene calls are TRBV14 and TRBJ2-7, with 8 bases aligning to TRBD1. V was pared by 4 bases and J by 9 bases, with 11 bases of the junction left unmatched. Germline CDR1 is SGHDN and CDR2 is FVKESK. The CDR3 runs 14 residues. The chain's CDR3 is CASSLRDRSFGQYF. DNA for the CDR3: TGTGCCAGCAGCCTAAGGGACAGGAGTTTCGGGCAGTACTTC.

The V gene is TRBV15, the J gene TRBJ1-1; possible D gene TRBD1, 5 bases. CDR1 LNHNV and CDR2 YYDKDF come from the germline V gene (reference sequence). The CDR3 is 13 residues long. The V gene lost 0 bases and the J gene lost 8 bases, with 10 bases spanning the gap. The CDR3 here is CATSRDPNREAFF. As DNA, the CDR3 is TGTGCCACCAGCAGAGATCCCAACAGGGAAGCTTTCTTT.

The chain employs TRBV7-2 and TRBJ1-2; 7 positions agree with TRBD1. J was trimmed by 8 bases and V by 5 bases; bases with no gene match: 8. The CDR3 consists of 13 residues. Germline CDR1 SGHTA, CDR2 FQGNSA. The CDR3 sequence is CASSKRDSLGYTF. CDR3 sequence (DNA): TGTGCCAGCAGCAAACGGGACAGTCTGGGCTACACCTTC.

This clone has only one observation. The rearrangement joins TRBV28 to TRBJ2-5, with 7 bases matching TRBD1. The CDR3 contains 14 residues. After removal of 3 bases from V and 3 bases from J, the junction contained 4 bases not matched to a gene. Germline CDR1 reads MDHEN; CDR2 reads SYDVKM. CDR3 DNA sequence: TGTGCCAGCAGTTTGGCCCAGGGGGAAGAGACCCAGTACTTC. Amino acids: CASSLAQGEETQYF.

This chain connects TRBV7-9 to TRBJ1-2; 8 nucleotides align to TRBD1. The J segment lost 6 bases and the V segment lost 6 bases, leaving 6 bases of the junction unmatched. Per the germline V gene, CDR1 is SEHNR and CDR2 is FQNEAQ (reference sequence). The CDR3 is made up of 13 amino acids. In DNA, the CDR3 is TGTGCCAGCAGTCTAACGGACAGGGATGGCTACACCTTC. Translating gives CASSLTDRDGYTF.

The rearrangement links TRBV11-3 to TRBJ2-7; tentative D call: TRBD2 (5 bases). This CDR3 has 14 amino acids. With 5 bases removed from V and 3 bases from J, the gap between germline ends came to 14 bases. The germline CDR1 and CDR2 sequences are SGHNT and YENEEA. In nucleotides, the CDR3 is TGTGCCAGCAGCCAGCGGACGGAACTCTACGAGCAGTACTTC. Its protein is CASSQRTELYEQYF.

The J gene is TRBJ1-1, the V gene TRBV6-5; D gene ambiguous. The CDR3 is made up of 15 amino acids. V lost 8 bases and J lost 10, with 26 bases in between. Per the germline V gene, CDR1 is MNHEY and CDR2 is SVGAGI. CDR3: CASSPRGGWRIGAFF. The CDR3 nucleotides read TGTGCCAGCTCTCCCCGCGGAGGGTGGAGGATCGGAGCTTTCTTT.

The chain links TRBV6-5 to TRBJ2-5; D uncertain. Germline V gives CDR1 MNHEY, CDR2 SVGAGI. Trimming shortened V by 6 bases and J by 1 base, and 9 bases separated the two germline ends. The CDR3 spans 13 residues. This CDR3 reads CASRGWSQETQYF. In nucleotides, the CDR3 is TGTGCCAGCAGGGGTTGGAGCCAAGAGACCCAGTACTTC.

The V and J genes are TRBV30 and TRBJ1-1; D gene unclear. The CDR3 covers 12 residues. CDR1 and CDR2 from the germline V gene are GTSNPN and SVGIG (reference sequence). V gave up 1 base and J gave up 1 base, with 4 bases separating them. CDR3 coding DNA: TGTGCCTGGAGTGCAGAGAACACTGAAGCTTTCTTT. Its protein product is CAWSAENTEAFF. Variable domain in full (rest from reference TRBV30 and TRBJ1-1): SQTIHQWPATLVQPVGSPLSLECTVEGTSNPNLYWYRQAAGRGLQLLFYSVGIGQISSEVPQNLSASRPQDRQFILSSKKLLLSDSGFYLCAWSAENTEAFFGQGTRLTVV.

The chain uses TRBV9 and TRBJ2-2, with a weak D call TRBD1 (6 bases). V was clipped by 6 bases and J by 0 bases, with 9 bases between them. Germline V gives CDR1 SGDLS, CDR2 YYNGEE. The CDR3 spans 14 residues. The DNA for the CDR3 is TGTGCCAGCACCGGGACAACGAACACCGGGGAGCTGTTTTTT. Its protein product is CASTGTTNTGELFF.

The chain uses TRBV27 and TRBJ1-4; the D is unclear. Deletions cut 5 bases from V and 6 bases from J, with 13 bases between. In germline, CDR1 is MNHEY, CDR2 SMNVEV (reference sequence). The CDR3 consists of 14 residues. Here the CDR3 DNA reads TGTGCCAGCAGTCCGTTTGGCTCCGATGAAAAACTGTTTTTT. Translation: CASSPFGSDEKLFF.

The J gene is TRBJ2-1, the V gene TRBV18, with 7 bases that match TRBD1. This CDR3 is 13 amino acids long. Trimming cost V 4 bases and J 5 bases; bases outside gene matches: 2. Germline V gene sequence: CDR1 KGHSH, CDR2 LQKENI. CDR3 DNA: TGTGCCAGCTCACGTGACAGGGACAATGAGCAGTTCTTC. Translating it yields CASSRDRDNEQFF.

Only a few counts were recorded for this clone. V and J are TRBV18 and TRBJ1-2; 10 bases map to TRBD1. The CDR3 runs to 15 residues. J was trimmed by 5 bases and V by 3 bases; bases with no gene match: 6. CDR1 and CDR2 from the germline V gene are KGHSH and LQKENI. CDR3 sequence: CASSPGQGPRYGYTF. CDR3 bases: TGTGCCAGCTCACCGGGACAGGGGCCGCGTTATGGCTACACCTTC.

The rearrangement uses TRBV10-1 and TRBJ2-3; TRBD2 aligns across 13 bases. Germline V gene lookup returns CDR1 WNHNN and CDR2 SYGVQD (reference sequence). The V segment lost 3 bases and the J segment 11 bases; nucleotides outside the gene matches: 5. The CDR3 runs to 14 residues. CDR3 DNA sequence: TGCGCCAGCAGTGAAGGGACTAGCGGGGTCATGCAGTATTTT. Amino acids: CASSEGTSGVMQYF.